These T cell receptor beta chains were read from a single sample in a study of cytomegalovirus exposure and HLA in healthy donors. Measured with immunoSEQ multiplex PCR; TCRdb has only the in-frame clones, and not every one. The sample holds 120,000 to 150,000 clones, around 80% seen once. The sample comprised PBMCs. The receptors come from a man aged 25-40 years in good health and CMV-seronegative. The CDR3 runs from the conserved cysteine through the conserved F or W.

>TRBJ1-1|15|TRBV19
CASSGGGQGDTEAFF
>TRBJ1-2|17|TRBV6-1
CASSAQGANPTNYGYTF
>TRBJ1-1|13|TRBV29-1
CSVKQGTNTEAFF
>TRBJ1-1|15|TRBV27
CASSLQARENTEAFF
>TRBJ2-7|14|TRBV19
CATTDSPVYGEQYF
>TRBJ2-5|14|TRBV2
CASMGGWVGETQYF
>TRBJ2-1|16|TRBV4-1
CASSQAGPSVSLEQFF
>TRBJ2-1|15|TRBV30
CAWSVGLAGGNEQFF
>-|13|TRBV5-1
CASSPGGNYEQYF
>TRBJ1-5|15|TRBV2
CASSAAGDTYQPQHF
>TRBJ1-1|12|TRBV6-1
CASTPGNTEAFF
>TRBJ2-1|15|TRBV10-1
CASPKAGARYNEQFF
>TRBJ2-7|13|TRBV2
CASGTGGGYEQYF
>TRBJ2-7|16|TRBV4-1
CASSQGVVAGAAEQYF
>TRBJ2-5|16|TRBV5-1
CASSSKGGGWGETQYF
>TRBJ2-6|19|TRBV5-4
CASSLRPGQGAFGANVLTF
>TRBJ1-6|14|TRBV5-1
CASSLQGWNSPLHF
>TRBJ2-7|16|TRBV28
CASSSYKPGTGDEQYF
>TRBJ1-6|14|TRBV28
CASLVGSGGSPLHF
>TRBJ2-5|12|TRBV27
CASSSNRETQYF
>TRBJ2-3|15|TRBV6-1
CASSGSGGWADTQYF